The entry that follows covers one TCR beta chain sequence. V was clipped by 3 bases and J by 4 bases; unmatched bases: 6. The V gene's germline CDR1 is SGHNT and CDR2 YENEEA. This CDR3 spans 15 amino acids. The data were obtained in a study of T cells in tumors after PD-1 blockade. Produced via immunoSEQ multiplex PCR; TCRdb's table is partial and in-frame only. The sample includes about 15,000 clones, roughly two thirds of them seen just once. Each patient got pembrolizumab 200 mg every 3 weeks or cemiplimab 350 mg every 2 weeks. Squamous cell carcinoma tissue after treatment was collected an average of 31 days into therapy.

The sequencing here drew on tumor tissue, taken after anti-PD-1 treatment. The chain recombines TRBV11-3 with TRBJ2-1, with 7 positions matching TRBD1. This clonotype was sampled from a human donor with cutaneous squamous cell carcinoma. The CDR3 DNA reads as TGTGCCAGCAGCTTGGATACAGGGGCGTACAATGAGCAGTTCTTC. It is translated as CASSLDTGAYNEQFF.